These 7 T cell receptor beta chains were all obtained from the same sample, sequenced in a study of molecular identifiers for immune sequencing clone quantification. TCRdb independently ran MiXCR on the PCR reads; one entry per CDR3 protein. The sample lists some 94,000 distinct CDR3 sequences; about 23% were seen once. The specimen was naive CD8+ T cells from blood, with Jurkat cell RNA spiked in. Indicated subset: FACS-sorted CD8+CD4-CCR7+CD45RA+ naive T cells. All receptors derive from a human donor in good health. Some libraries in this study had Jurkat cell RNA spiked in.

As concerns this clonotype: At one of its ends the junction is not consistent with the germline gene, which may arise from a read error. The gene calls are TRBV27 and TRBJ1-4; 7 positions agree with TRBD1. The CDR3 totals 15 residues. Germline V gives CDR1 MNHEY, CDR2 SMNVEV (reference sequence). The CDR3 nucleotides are TGTGCCTGCAGATCCAGACAGGGTTTTGGTGAAAAACTGTTTTTT. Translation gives CACRSRQGFGEKLFF.

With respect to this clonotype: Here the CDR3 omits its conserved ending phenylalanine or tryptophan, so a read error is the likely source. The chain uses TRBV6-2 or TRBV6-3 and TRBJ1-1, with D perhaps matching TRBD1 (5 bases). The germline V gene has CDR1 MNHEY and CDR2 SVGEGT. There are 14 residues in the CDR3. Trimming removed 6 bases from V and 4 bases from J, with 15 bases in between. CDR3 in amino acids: CASRLGVGGTEAFS. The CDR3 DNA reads TGTGCCAGCAGACTAGGCGTGGGGGGCACTGAAGCTTTCTCT.

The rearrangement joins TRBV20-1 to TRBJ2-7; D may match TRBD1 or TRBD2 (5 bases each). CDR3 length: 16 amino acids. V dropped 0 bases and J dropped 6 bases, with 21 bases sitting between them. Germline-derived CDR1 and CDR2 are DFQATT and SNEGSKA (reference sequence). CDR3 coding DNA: TGCAGTGCTAGAGAGAGACCCGGGACGGGTCACTCCGAGCAGTACTTC. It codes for CSARERPGTGHSEQYF.

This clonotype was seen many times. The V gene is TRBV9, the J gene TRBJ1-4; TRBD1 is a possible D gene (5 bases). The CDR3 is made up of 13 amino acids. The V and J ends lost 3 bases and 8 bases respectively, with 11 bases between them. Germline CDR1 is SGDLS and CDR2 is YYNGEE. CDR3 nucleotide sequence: TGTGCCAGCAGCGGCCAGGGCACGGAAAAACTGTTTTTT. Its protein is CASSGQGTEKLFF.

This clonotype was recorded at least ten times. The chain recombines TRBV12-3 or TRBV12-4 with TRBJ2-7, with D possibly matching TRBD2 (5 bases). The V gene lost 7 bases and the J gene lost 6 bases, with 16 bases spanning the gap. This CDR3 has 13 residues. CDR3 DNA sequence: TGTGCCAGCACCTTACGCCCCGGGGTCGAGCAGTACTTC. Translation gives CASTLRPGVEQYF.

The CDR3, as DNA: TGCAGCGTTGAAGTCCTGGCTACGCAGTATTTT. It specifies CSVEVLATQYF. The chain couples TRBV29-1 to TRBJ2-3; D unresolved. From germline, CDR1 is SQVTM and CDR2 ANQGSEA. This CDR3 has 11 amino acids. V lost 1 base to trimming and J lost 8 bases, with 7 bases between them.

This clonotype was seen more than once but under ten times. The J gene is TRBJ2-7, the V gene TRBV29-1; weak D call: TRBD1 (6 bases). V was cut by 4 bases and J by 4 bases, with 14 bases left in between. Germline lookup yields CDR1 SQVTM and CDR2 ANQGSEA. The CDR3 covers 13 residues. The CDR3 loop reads CSVGGGSTYEQYF. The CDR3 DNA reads TGCAGCGTTGGTGGGGGCAGTACTTACGAGCAGTACTTC.